What follows is one T cell receptor beta chain and its context. This clone appeared a few times. This receptor's antigen is unknown. No much larger clonotype is one base removed from it; base qualities were not supplied. This sample stems from a study of blood T cell repertoires in COVID-19 (dated by TCRdb to between 2020 and 2021). Regarding the complete study: The collaborator samples originated in the United States, Italy and Spain and spanned the acute and convalescent phases of COVID-19. A de-identified subject ID, COVID-19 status, age in years and sex were almost always included in the sample metadata. Samples came from the ongoing ImmuneRACE study (first 160 participants) plus 1,254 subjects from 6 global collaborators. The repertoires were made available in a free public database intended to serve as a resource for research on the immune response to SARS-CoV-2. Where HLA class I and class II types were available, the types were taken from metadata supplied by the sample provider, not from assay-based typing. Subjects who had been exposed to COVID-19, were actively infected with it, or had recovered from it provided the deeply sampled blood TCRbeta repertoires that made up the dataset. The material from the prospective study consisted of cDNA or gDNA derived from T cells, B-cell-depleted T cells, or PBMCs.

TCRbeta CDR3 regions were amplified from genomic DNA by means of the immunoSEQ Assay, a bias-controlled multiplex PCR. In the paper's pipeline: Nucleated cell counts per sample were estimated from amplification of reference gene primers within the assay. Sequence reads were collapsed and filtered to measure the absolute abundance of every unique TCRbeta CDR3 rearrangement. For each sample, productive Simpson clonality was calculated by taking the square root of Simpson's diversity index across productive rearrangements. What TCRdb holds here is the immuneACCESS table cut down to in-frame rearrangements. Part of the clones is not present; checked against another copy, under half of the missing clones reflect an unresolved V gene, and the others are unexplained. V, J and clone size derive from that table, while D and trimming were established from the DNA sequence. A total of around 53,000 clones appear in this sample, roughly 76% of them only once. Together, the top ten hold approximately 20% of the sample.

Collaborating institutions collected whole blood in K2EDTA tubes following their own protocols. For TCRbeta analysis, collaborator samples were shipped as frozen whole blood, as isolated PBMCs, or as DNA extracted from either sample type. Results and caveats for the whole study, not just this receptor: The quantity of clinical and demographic metadata differed by source and by participant and was supplied without curation.

V is clipped by 6 bases and J by 3 bases, and the sequence between their germline boundaries is 11 bases long. For CDR1 and CDR2, the germline V gene (reference sequence) lists LNHDA and SQIVND. The CDR3 covers 13 residues, taking in both the cysteine and the phenylalanine. The sequence is cut down to CDR3 DNA, 39 bases in frame from base 1. The sequence was collected from a man aged 45-60 years with active or convalescent COVID-19. Input material: peripheral blood. This chain is built from TRBV19 and TRBJ1-1; TRBD1 could be the D gene, as 5 bases match. The CDR3 is CASSSTGDTEAFF. The sequenced DNA is TGTGCCAGTAGCTCTACGGGGGACACTGAAGCTTTCTTT.